This T cell receptor beta chain was found in a study of tumor-infiltrating lymphocytes in localized non-small cell lung cancer. The overall study: Patients included smokers and never-smokers with various histologies, some sampled after neoadjuvant chemotherapy. Broader study findings: Tumor T-cell fraction was not associated with recurrence-free survival. TCR sequencing covered a subset of patients with enough tissue. TCRbeta sequencing showed higher T cell infiltration in tumors than uninvolved lung.

TCRdb's table, derived via immunoSEQ multiplex PCR, lists solely in-frame clones and lacks some. This sample yields fewer than 20,000 clones, of which approximately 71% are seen a single time; around 6% belongs to the top ten. Germline V gene sequence: CDR1 SGDLS, CDR2 YYNGEE. Deletions cut 4 bases from V and 4 bases from J, with 18 bases between. The CDR3 runs to 16 residues. Note on this clone: Its antigen is not identified.

Sequenced material: lung tumor tissue. This chain uses TRBV9 with TRBJ1-3; maybe TRBD1 (6 bases). The source is a human donor with non-small cell lung cancer. This chain's CDR3 is CASSLEQGRAGNTIYF. The CDR3 DNA is TGTGCCAGCAGCCTCGAACAGGGAAGGGCAGGAAACACCATATATTTT.